This paragraph reports one TCR beta chain. Its target is unknown. The data stem from a study of regulatory T cells in long-lasting Graves disease. Study details: Those Graves' patients who were newly diagnosed had been on antithyroid drugs under 3 months.

The V gene's germline CDR1 is MNHEY and CDR2 SMNVEV (reference sequence). CDR3 length: 14 residues. The V and J ends lost 8 bases and 4 bases, in that order; junction bases with no gene match: 10. Study results and limitations: Favored usage of TRBV28, TRBJ1-2 and TRBJ2-5 was recorded in persistent disease.

Investigators prepared the TCR beta libraries by applying iRepertoire HTBI primers and Arm-PCR of CDR3 regions. Each CDR3 protein is one row after TCRdb ran MiXCR on the multiplex PCR reads. This table holds about 500,000 distinct CDR3 sequences, 12% found once. Time point specified: newly diagnosed GD, antithyroid drugs for less than 3 months. With RNA extracted from PBMCs as input, the TCR library was made. These records were also assigned to another study, of T cells in Graves' hyperthyroidism and ophthalmopathy. That report notes: Graves' hyperthyroidism was deemed stable absent ophthalmopathy progression within 18 months. Researchers report that a 13 V-J model separated ophthalmopathy from stable hyperthyroidism.

The source of this sequence is a woman aged 25 to 45 with Graves disease. The sequencing used peripheral blood mononuclear cells (PBMCs), collected at new diagnosis, from a patient treated with antithyroid drugs. The chain has TRBV27 and TRBJ1-2, with 7 bases aligning to TRBD1. DNA for the CDR3: TGTGCCAGCGGTTCAAGGGACAGTGGCTATGGCTACACCTTC. Translating gives CASGSRDSGYGYTF.